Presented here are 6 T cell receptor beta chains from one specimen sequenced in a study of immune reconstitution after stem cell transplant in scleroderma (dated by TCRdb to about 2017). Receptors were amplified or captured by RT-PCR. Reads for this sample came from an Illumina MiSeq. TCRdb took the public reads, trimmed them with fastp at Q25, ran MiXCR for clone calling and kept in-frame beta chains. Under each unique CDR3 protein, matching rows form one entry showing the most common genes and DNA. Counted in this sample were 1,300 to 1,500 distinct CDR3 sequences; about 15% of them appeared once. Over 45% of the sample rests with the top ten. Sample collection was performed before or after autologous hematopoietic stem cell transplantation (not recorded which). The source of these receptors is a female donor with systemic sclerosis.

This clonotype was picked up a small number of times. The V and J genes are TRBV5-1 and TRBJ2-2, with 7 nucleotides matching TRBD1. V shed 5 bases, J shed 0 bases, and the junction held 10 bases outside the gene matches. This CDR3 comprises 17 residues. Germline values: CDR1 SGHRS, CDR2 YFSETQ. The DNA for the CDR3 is TGCGCCAGCAGTTCACAGGGACAGTTGACGAACACCGGGGAGCTGTTTTTT. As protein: CASSSQGQLTNTGELFF.

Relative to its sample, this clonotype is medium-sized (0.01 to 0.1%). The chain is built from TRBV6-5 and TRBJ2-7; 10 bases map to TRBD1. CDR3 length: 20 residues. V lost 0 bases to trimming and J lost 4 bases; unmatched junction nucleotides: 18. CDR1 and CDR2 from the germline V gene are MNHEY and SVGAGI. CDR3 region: CASSYSRVRWDPGQGYEQYF. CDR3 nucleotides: TGTGCCAGCAGTTACTCGAGGGTCAGATGGGACCCGGGACAGGGGTACGAGCAGTACTTC.

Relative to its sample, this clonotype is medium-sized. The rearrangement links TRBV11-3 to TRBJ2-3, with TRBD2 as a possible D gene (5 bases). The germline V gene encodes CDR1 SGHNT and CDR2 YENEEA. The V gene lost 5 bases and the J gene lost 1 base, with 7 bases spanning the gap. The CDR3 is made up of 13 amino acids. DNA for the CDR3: TGTGCCAGCAGCCTCGGGGGCACAGATACGCAGTATTTT. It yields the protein CASSLGGTDTQYF.

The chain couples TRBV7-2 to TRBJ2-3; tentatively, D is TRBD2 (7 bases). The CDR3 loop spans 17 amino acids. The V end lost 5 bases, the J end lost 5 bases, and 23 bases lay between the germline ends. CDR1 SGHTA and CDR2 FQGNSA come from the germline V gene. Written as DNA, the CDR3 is TGTGCCAGCAGCCTTAAGGGGGGGGGGGCCCGTTTAGATACGCAGTATTTT. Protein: CASSLKGGGARLDTQYF.

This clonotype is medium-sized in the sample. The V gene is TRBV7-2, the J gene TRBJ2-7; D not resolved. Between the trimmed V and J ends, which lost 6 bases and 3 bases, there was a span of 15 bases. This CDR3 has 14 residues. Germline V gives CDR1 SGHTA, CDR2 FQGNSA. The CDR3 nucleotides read TGTGCCAGCAGTCCAATAGATCCCCTCTACGAGCAGTACTTC. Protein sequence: CASSPIDPLYEQYF. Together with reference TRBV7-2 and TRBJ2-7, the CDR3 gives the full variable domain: GAGVSQSPSNKVTEKGKDVELRCDPISGHTALYWYRQSLGQGLEFLIYFQGNSAPDKSGLPSDRFSAERTGGSVSTLTIQRTQQEDSAVYLCASSPIDPLYEQYFGPGTRLTVT.

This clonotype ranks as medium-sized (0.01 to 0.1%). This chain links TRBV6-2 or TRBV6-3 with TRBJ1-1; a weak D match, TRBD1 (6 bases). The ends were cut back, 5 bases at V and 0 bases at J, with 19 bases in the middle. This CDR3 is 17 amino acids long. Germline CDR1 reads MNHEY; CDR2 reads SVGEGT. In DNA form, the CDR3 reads TGTGCCAGCAGTCCAGACAGGCCTGGGGTTATGAACACTGAAGCTTTCTTT. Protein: CASSPDRPGVMNTEAFF.